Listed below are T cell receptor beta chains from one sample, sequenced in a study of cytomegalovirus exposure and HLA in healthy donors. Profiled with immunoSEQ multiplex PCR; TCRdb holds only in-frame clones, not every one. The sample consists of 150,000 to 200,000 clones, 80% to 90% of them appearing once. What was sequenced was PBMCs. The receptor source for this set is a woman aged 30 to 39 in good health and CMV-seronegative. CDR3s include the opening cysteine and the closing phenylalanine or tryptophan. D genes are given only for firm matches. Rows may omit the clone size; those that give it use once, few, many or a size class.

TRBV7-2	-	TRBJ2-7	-	CASSVGGSGEQYF	TGTGCCAGCAGCGTGGGGGGAAGCGGCGAGCAGTACTTC
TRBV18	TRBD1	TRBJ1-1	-	CASSPRGTGVGGMNTEAFF	TGTGCCAGCTCACCGAGGGGGACAGGGGTTGGGGGAATGAACACTGAAGCTTTCTTT
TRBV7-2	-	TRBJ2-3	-	CASLDITGADTQYF	TGTGCCAGCCTTGACATCACAGGTGCGGATACGCAGTATTTT
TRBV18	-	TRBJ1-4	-	CASSQGRGSGKLFF	TGTGCCAGCTCACAGGGCAGGGGTTCAGGAAAACTGTTTTTT
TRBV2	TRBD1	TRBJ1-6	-	CASGGQGDNSPLHF	TGTGCCAGCGGGGGACAGGGCGATAATTCACCCCTCCACTTT
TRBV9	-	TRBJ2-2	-	CASSEGINTGELFF	TGTGCCAGCAGCGAGGGGATTAACACCGGGGAGCTGTTTTTT
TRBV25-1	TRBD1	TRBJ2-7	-	CASSAQWDRTYEQYF	TGTGCCAGCAGTGCCCAATGGGACAGAACTTACGAGCAGTACTTC
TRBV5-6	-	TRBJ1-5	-	CASSYQGYNQPQHF	TGTGCCAGCAGTTATCAGGGATACAATCAGCCCCAGCATTTT
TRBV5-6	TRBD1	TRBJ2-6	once	CASSPGQGRSGANVLTF	TGTGCCAGCAGCCCGGGACAGGGACGGTCTGGGGCCAACGTCCTGACTTTC
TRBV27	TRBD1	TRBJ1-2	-	CASRQQGRTNYGYTF	TGTGCCAGCAGGCAACAGGGGCGGACTAACTATGGCTACACCTTC
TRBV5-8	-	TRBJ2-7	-	CASSFVSGNEQYF	TGTGCCAGCAGCTTCGTTTCAGGGAACGAGCAGTACTTC
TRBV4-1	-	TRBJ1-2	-	CASSQDGGYTF	TGCGCCAGCAGCCAAGACGGGGGCTACACCTTC
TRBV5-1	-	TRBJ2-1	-	CASSLGGTRNEQFF	TGCGCCAGCAGCTTGGGGGGGACTCGCAATGAGCAGTTCTTC
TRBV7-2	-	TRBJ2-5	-	CASSRAFGLPGETQYF	TGTGCCAGCAGCCGTGCATTTGGGCTTCCTGGAGAGACCCAGTACTTC
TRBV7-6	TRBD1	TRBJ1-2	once	CASSLDRDRYGYTF	TGTGCCAGCAGCTTGGACCGGGACAGATATGGCTACACCTTC
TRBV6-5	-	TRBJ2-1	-	CASSTRLGYEQFF	TGTGCCAGCAGTACCCGACTAGGCTATGAGCAGTTCTTC
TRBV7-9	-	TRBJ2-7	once	CASSHTGREQYF	TGTGCCAGCAGCCATACAGGACGCGAGCAGTACTTC
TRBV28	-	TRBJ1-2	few	CASRAQGPMGGYTF	TGTGCCAGCAGAGCTCAGGGCCCCATGGGGGGCTACACCTTC
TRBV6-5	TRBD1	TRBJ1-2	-	CASSINRGVNYGYTF	TGTGCCAGCAGTATAAACAGGGGGGTCAACTATGGCTACACCTTC
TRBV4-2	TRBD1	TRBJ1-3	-	CASSQAGPGQGSGNTIYF	TGTGCCAGCAGCCAAGCGGGGCCGGGACAGGGCTCTGGAAACACCATATATTTT
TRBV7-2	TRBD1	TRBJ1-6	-	CASSLTGLGSPLHF	TGTGCCAGCAGCTTGACAGGGCTAGGATCACCCCTCCACTTT
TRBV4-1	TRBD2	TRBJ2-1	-	CASSQGTSGANNEQFF	TGCGCCAGCAGCCAAGGGACTAGCGGGGCTAACAATGAGCAGTTCTTC
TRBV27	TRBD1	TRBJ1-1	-	CASRTGPGTEAFF	TGTGCCAGCAGGACAGGGCCCGGAACTGAAGCTTTCTTT
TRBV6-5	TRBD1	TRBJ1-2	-	CASSYRGTGRFGGYTF	TGTGCCAGCAGTTACCGCGGGACAGGCCGTTTTGGAGGCTACACCTTC
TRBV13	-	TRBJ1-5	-	CASTFYRKRDGQYSNQPQHF	TGTGCCAGCACGTTTTATCGAAAACGTGACGGACAGTATAGCAATCAGCCCCAGCATTTT
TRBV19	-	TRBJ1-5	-	CASSIRISNQPQHF	TGTGCCAGTAGTATACGTATTAGCAATCAGCCCCAGCATTTT
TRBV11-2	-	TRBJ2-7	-	CASSLDTSSYEQYF	TGTGCCAGCAGCTTAGATACCAGCTCCTACGAGCAGTACTTC
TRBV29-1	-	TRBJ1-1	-	CSVDDSPLNTEAFF	TGCAGCGTTGATGACAGTCCATTGAACACTGAAGCTTTCTTT